This entry lists 16 T cell receptor beta chains sequenced from one sample in a study of identical twins. Each CDR3 protein is one row after TCRdb ran MiXCR on the 5' RACE reads. Here the sample spans approximately 190,000 distinct CDR3 sequences, roughly 15% being singletons. The sample was also linked to a second study, of T cells expressing NK-cell markers.

The sequencing input was CD8+ T cells sorted from blood. These receptors came from a woman between 18 and 29 years old in good health.

This clonotype was recorded a few times. Germline is not matched at one junction end, which may reflect a read error. The chain links TRBV12-3 or TRBV12-4 to TRBJ1-1; D uncertain. This CDR3 is 13 amino acids long. The CDR3 sequence is CASSLGRHTEAFF. CDR3 sequence (DNA): TGTGCCAGCAGCTTAGGTCGGCACACTGAAGCTTTCTTT.

This clonotype was picked up a small number of times. The chain combines TRBV28 with TRBJ2-1, with TRBD2 matching 12 bases. The germline V gene encodes CDR1 MDHEN and CDR2 SYDVKM. The CDR3 totals 15 residues. With V trimmed by 3 bases and J by 7 bases, 4 bases remained unmatched. Here the CDR3 reads CASSLTSGSTNEQFF. The CDR3 bases are TGTGCCAGCAGTTTGACTAGCGGGAGCACTAATGAGCAGTTCTTC.

There are many counts of this clonotype. This chain uses TRBV12-3 or TRBV12-4 with TRBJ1-2; perhaps TRBD1 as D (5 bases). The CDR3 covers 14 residues. V lost 0 bases and J lost 8, with 13 bases in between. The CDR3 DNA reads as TGTGCCAGCAGTTTAGCCCCAGGGTATCAAGGCTACACCTTC. Residues: CASSLAPGYQGYTF.

J is TRBJ2-3 and V is TRBV10-3, with no clear D. V lost 0 bases to trimming and J lost 2 bases, with 9 bases between them. The CDR3 is made up of 15 amino acids. Germline loops: CDR1 ENHRY, CDR2 SYGVKD. CDR3 amino acids: CAISESSRYTDTQYF. In DNA, the CDR3 is TGTGCCATCAGTGAGTCCTCTAGGTACACAGATACGCAGTATTTT.

This clonotype was seen more than once but under ten times. The chain combines TRBV9 with TRBJ2-2, with D uncertain. The germline gives CDR1 SGDLS, CDR2 YYNGEE. V was clipped by 1 base and J by 3 bases, with 4 bases between them. The length of the CDR3 is 13 residues. In DNA form, the CDR3 reads TGTGCCAGCAGCGTATACGACACCGGGGAGCTGTTTTTT. It yields the protein CASSVYDTGELFF. The entire variable domain, with the rest obtained from reference TRBV9 and TRBJ2-2, is as follows: DSGVTQTPKHLITATGQRVTLRCSPRSGDLSVYWYQQSLDQGLQFLIQYYNGEERAKGNILERFSAQQFPDLHSELNLSSLELGDSALYFCASSVYDTGELFFGEGSRLTVL.

V gene TRBV29-1 combines with J gene TRBJ1-1, with a weak D call TRBD1 (5 bases). Trimming cost V 4 bases and J 6 bases, with 24 bases left between them. The length of the CDR3 is 16 residues. Germline CDR1 is SQVTM and CDR2 is ANQGSEA. CDR3 in amino acids: CSVVFVGPGRYAEAFF. The CDR3 DNA reads as TGCAGCGTTGTTTTTGTAGGACCAGGGAGGTATGCTGAAGCTTTCTTT. The whole variable domain, remainder taken from reference TRBV29-1 and TRBJ1-1, is SAVISQKPSRDICQRGTSLTIQCQVDSQVTMMFWYRQQPGQSLTLIATANQGSEATYESGFVIDKFPISRPNLTFSTLTVSNMSPEDSSIYLCSVVFVGPGRYAEAFFGQGTRLTVV.

The rearrangement links TRBV6-6 to TRBJ1-1; D remains unclear. The CDR3 has 13 residues. Germline CDR1 and CDR2: MNHNY and SVGAGI (reference sequence). Trimming took 5 bases from V and 4 from J, leaving 11 bases between them. CDR3: CASSRGVTTEAFF. The DNA of the CDR3 is TGTGCCAGCAGTCGTGGGGTCACCACTGAAGCTTTCTTT.

The rearrangement joins TRBV12-3 or TRBV12-4 to TRBJ2-7, with 7 bases aligning to TRBD1. The V gene end was trimmed by 8 bases and the J gene end by 5 bases; junction bases not matched to a gene: 27. This CDR3 is 19 amino acids long. This CDR3 reads CASGRLGTANPYLLDEQYF. CDR3 nucleotides: TGTGCCAGCGGGAGACTTGGGACAGCAAACCCCTATCTCTTAGACGAGCAGTACTTC.

This clonotype turned up a few times. The chain is built from TRBV21-1 and TRBJ1-5. TRBV21-1 has pseudogene status. The CDR3 is 10 amino acids. The CDR3 sequence is CASSNQPQHF. Here the CDR3 DNA reads TGTGCCAGCAGCAATCAGCCCCAGCATTTT.

This clonotype was counted only a few times. The V call is TRBV3-1, the J call TRBJ2-3, with D perhaps matching TRBD1 or TRBD2 (6 bases each). The V end lost 6 bases, the J end lost 3 bases, and 22 bases lay between the germline ends. The CDR3 extends over 17 amino acids. Germline assignment: CDR1 LGHDT and CDR2 YNNKEL (reference sequence). CDR3 sequence reads: CASRARFGGRGTDTQYF. CDR3 coding DNA: TGTGCCAGCAGAGCAAGATTCGGGGGAAGGGGGACAGATACGCAGTATTTT.

This clonotype was counted at least ten times. V is TRBV11-2 and J is TRBJ2-3; a weak D match, TRBD1 (5 bases). The CDR3 extends over 16 amino acids. Per the germline V gene, CDR1 is SGHAT and CDR2 is FQNNGV. V was pared by 5 bases and J by 1 base, with 16 bases between. The CDR3 region is CASSLVRGSRTDTQYF. CDR3 in DNA: TGTGCCAGCAGCCTGGTTAGGGGCTCCCGCACAGATACGCAGTATTTT.

This clonotype appeared a few times. The chain couples TRBV7-8 to TRBJ2-2; TRBD2 matches at 7 bases. Germline V gene sequence: CDR1 SGHVS, CDR2 FQNEAQ. This CDR3 comprises 16 residues. J was trimmed by 3 bases and V by 1 base; bases with no gene match: 5. CDR3 residues: CASSLGGGPDTGELFF. The DNA of the CDR3 is TGTGCCAGCAGCTTAGGGGGAGGGCCAGACACCGGGGAGCTGTTTTTT.

The chain links TRBV12-3 or TRBV12-4 to TRBJ2-7, with 12 bases identical to TRBD2. There are 15 residues in the CDR3. The V and J ends lost 1 base and 6 bases, in that order; junction bases with no gene match: 4. Written as DNA, the CDR3 is TGTGCCAGCAGTTTAGGTCTAGCGGGGGGGATCGAGCAGTACTTC. The encoded protein is CASSLGLAGGIEQYF.

The rearrangement links TRBV9 to TRBJ2-7, with 9 positions matching TRBD2. The V gene end was trimmed by 3 bases and the J gene end by 7 bases; junction bases not matched to a gene: 14. This CDR3 is built from 16 residues. Germline V CDR1 and CDR2: SGDLS, YYNGEE. The CDR3 nucleotides are TGTGCCAGCAGCGGAACGGCGGCTAGCGGGATGCGGGAGCAGTACTTC. As protein: CASSGTAASGMREQYF.

This clonotype came up a few times. This chain uses TRBV12-3 or TRBV12-4 with TRBJ2-1; D gene ambiguous. The CDR3 length is 11 residues. V gave up 6 bases and J gave up 10 bases, with 10 bases separating them. In DNA form, the CDR3 reads TGTGCCAGCAGCCAGACTCGGGAGCAGTTCTTC. Amino acid sequence: CASSQTREQFF.

This clonotype has just a few counts. The chain recombines TRBV7-6 with TRBJ2-1, with 7 bases lining up with TRBD2. The CDR3 covers 18 residues. J was trimmed by 1 base and V by 2 bases; bases with no gene match: 11. CDR1 and CDR2 from the germline V gene are SGHVS and FNYEAQ. The CDR3 region is CASSLMVGLADSYNEQFF. The CDR3 DNA reads TGTGCCAGCAGCTTAATGGTAGGGCTAGCGGATTCCTACAATGAGCAGTTCTTC.